The 25 T cell receptor beta chains below all came from one sample that was sequenced in a study of T cells in Graves' hyperthyroidism and ophthalmopathy. Amplification yielded TCR beta CDR3 regions, with RNA transcripts as the source. HTBI primers drove first-round RT-PCR of the TCR CDR3. TCRdb passed the multiplex PCR reads through MiXCR, listing each CDR3 protein once. The sample records a few hundred thousand distinct CDR3 sequences, around 15% being singletons. The specimen was blood. Source of these receptors: a woman in her thirties or forties with Graves' hyperthyroidism.

The table lists this clonotype with many counts. The gene calls are TRBV27 and TRBJ1-2, with 7 positions matching TRBD1. This CDR3 is 15 amino acids long. Per germline, CDR1 MNHEY and CDR2 SMNVEV (reference sequence). The trim removed 4 bases at V and 4 bases at J, leaving 9 bases unmatched. CDR3 region: CASSSPQTGSYGYTF. The CDR3 nucleotides read TGTGCCAGCAGTTCCCCCCAGACAGGGTCCTATGGCTACACCTTC.

This clonotype was recorded many times. This chain joins TRBV30 and TRBJ2-7; D perhaps matches TRBD1 (5 bases). V was clipped by 6 bases and J by 2 bases, with 8 bases between them. Germline CDR1 GTSNPN, CDR2 SVGIG (reference sequence). The CDR3 runs to 11 residues. The CDR3 reads CACQGTYEQYF. The CDR3 DNA reads TGTGCCTGCCAGGGAACCTACGAGCAGTACTTC. Full variable domain (remainder filled in from reference TRBV30 and TRBJ2-7): SQTIHQWPATLVQPVGSPLSLECTVEGTSNPNLYWYRQAAGRGLQLLFYSVGIGQISSEVPQNLSASRPQDRQFILSSKKLLLSDSGFYLCACQGTYEQYFGPGTRLTVT.

This clonotype was seen at least ten times. V gene TRBV28 combines with J gene TRBJ2-1, with D unresolved. The CDR3 covers 14 residues. The V end was cut by 6 bases, the J end by 10 bases, with 19 bases between. Germline CDR1 reads MDHEN; CDR2 reads SYDVKM. CDR3 sequence (DNA): TGTGCCAGCAGCCTCGGAACCCCGACACGCGAGCAGTTCTTC. Protein: CASSLGTPTREQFF.

This clonotype was seen repeatedly, ten times or more. The chain uses TRBV27 and TRBJ2-7; a weak D match, TRBD2 (6 bases). The germline gives CDR1 MNHEY, CDR2 SMNVEV (reference sequence). V lost 6 bases and J lost 2, with 14 bases in between. The CDR3 sequence is 14 residues long. The CDR3 sequence is CASRGLTSPYEQYF. The CDR3 DNA reads as TGTGCCAGCAGGGGACTGACTTCCCCCTACGAGCAGTACTTC.

There are many counts of this clonotype. The chain has TRBV30 and TRBJ2-1; no clear D. The CDR3 spans 12 residues. The V end lost 4 bases, the J end lost 6 bases, and 10 bases lay between the germline ends. Germline-derived CDR1 and CDR2 are GTSNPN and SVGIG (reference sequence). Here the CDR3 DNA reads TGTGCCTGGACCCGCAACCTCAATGAGCAGTTCTTC. It is translated as CAWTRNLNEQFF.

This clonotype showed up many times. The chain employs TRBV3-1 and TRBJ2-1, with D hard to call. This CDR3 contains 13 residues. Germline CDR1 and CDR2: LGHDT and YNNKEL (reference sequence). Deletions cut 5 bases from V and 0 bases from J, with 5 bases between. In DNA form, the CDR3 reads TGTGCCAGCAGCATGAGCTCCTACAATGAGCAGTTCTTC. It is translated as CASSMSSYNEQFF.

The DNA for the CDR3 is TGCAGTGCGACCGGGACAGGGGGGCAAGAGACCCAGTACTTC. This sequence encodes CSATGTGGQETQYF. This sequence joins TRBV20-1 and TRBJ2-5; the match to TRBD1 covers 11 bases. V lost 6 bases to trimming and J lost 2 bases; unmatched junction nucleotides: 5. This CDR3 is 14 amino acids long. Germline V gene lookup returns CDR1 DFQATT and CDR2 SNEGSKA (reference sequence).

This clonotype came up many times. The chain has TRBV28 and TRBJ1-1, with D uncertain. The V gene lost 1 base and the J gene lost 0 bases, with 9 bases spanning the gap. The CDR3 is 15 residues long. CDR1 is MDHEN and CDR2 is SYDVKM in the germline V gene. CDR3 region: CASSLSGSVNTEAFF. The DNA of the CDR3 is TGTGCCAGCAGTTTATCTGGCAGCGTGAACACTGAAGCTTTCTTT.

This clonotype has a count of ten or more. V gene TRBV9 combines with J gene TRBJ1-2, with D tentatively TRBD1 (5 bases). With 0 bases removed from V and 7 bases from J, the gap between germline ends came to 10 bases. CDR3 size: 13 residues. In germline, CDR1 is SGDLS, CDR2 YYNGEE. CDR3 region: CASSVVGTGGYTF. The CDR3, as DNA: TGTGCCAGCAGCGTAGTCGGGACCGGTGGCTACACCTTC.

The chain employs TRBV27 and TRBJ2-1; no clear D gene. CDR1 MNHEY and CDR2 SMNVEV come from the germline V gene (reference sequence). The V end was cut by 6 bases, the J end by 3 bases, with 21 bases between. The CDR3 length is 17 residues. The CDR3: CASSAAGVAAGYNEQFF. The CDR3 DNA sequence: TGTGCCAGCAGCGCGGCAGGAGTGGCGGCTGGCTACAATGAGCAGTTCTTC.

This clonotype occurred a few times. This may arise from a read error, as a much more abundant clone is one base away. This rearrangement joins TRBV11-3 to TRBJ2-3, with D unresolved. The CDR3 has 13 residues. From germline, CDR1 is SGHNT and CDR2 YENEEA. The CDR3 nucleotides read TGTGCCGGCAGCTTACCAGGCACAGATACGCAGTATTTT. Amino acids: CAGSLPGTDTQYF.

The chain has TRBV18 and TRBJ2-1; 12 nucleotides match TRBD2. V lost 8 bases to trimming and J lost 4 bases; unmatched junction nucleotides: 6. The CDR3 is 15 amino acids. Looked up from germline, CDR1 is KGHSH and CDR2 is LQKENI. CDR3 coding DNA: TGTGCCAGCCGGCTGGGACTAGCGGGTTACAATGAGCAGTTCTTC. Translation gives CASRLGLAGYNEQFF.

This clonotype has more than one count but fewer than ten. This chain joins TRBV13 and TRBJ2-1; 9 bases are shared with TRBD2. V lost 4 bases, J lost 7 bases, and 8 bases stayed unmatched. Germline CDR1 reads PRHDT; CDR2 reads FYEKMQ (reference sequence). The CDR3 is 15 residues long. CDR3 sequence reads: CASSSGASGRNEQFF. The CDR3 DNA is TGTGCCAGCAGCTCCGGGGCCAGCGGGAGGAATGAGCAGTTCTTC. Full variable domain (remainder filled in from reference TRBV13 and TRBJ2-1): AAGVIQSPRHLIKEKRETATLKCYPIPRHDTVYWYQQGPGQDPQFLISFYEKMQSDKGSIPDRFSAQQFSDYHSELNMSSLELGDSALYFCASSSGASGRNEQFFGPGTRLTVL.

The chain links TRBV2 to TRBJ2-7; 10 bases map to TRBD2. Germline loops: CDR1 SNHLY, CDR2 FYNNEI. Trimming cost V 6 bases and J 5 bases; bases outside gene matches: 10. The CDR3 loop spans 15 amino acids. Written as DNA, the CDR3 is TGTGCCAGCAGCACCCACCTAGCGGGAGTCCACGAGCAGTACTTC. Translation: CASSTHLAGVHEQYF.

This clonotype has at least ten counts. This chain uses TRBV5-1 with TRBJ2-7, with D unclear. This CDR3 region has 15 residues. Trimming took off 0 bases at V and 2 bases at J, with 12 bases between the two ends. Germline lookup yields CDR1 SGHRS and CDR2 YFSETQ. The CDR3 DNA sequence: TGCGCCAGCAGCTTGGCCGAGACCGGGCCCTACGAGCAGTACTTC. This codes for CASSLAETGPYEQYF.

This clonotype was detected many times. This chain uses TRBV5-1 with TRBJ1-4; D uncertain. With 0 bases removed from V and 5 bases from J, the gap between germline ends came to 5 bases. The CDR3 length is 13 residues. Germline loops: CDR1 SGHRS, CDR2 YFSETQ. CDR3 coding DNA: TGCGCCAGCAGCTTGGCGGAAAATGAAAAACTGTTTTTT. As protein: CASSLAENEKLFF.

This chain connects TRBV20-1 to TRBJ2-7; the match to TRBD1 covers 10 bases. Germline values: CDR1 DFQATT, CDR2 SNEGSKA (reference sequence). V was pared by 5 bases and J by 7 bases, with 14 bases of the junction left unmatched. The length of the CDR3 is 15 residues. CDR3 DNA sequence: TGCAGTGCTGGCCACCCCGGGACAGGGGATGAAGAGCAGTACTTC. Translation gives CSAGHPGTGDEEQYF.

This clonotype was detected many times. The chain has TRBV20-1 and TRBJ2-7; 8 nucleotides align to TRBD2. CDR3 size: 13 residues. Per germline, CDR1 DFQATT and CDR2 SNEGSKA (reference sequence). V dropped 8 bases and J dropped 0; count of bases not matched to a gene: 6. Here the CDR3 reads CSLVAGPSYEQYF. CDR3 sequence (DNA): TGCAGTCTTGTAGCGGGGCCCTCCTACGAGCAGTACTTC.

V usage is TRBV3-1 and J usage is TRBJ2-2; 8 bases match TRBD2. The germline V gene has CDR1 LGHDT and CDR2 YNNKEL (reference sequence). With V trimmed by 1 base and J by 5 bases, 6 bases remained unmatched. The CDR3 contains 16 residues. CDR3 sequence: CASSQVSGSGTGELFF. The CDR3 bases are TGTGCCAGCAGCCAAGTGAGCGGGAGTGGGACCGGGGAGCTGTTTTTT. Together with reference TRBV3-1 and TRBJ2-2, the CDR3 gives the full variable domain: DTAVSQTPKYLVTQMGNDKSIKCEQNLGHDTMYWYKQDSKKFLKIMFSYNNKELIINETVPNRFSPKSPDKAHLNLHINSLELGDSAVYFCASSQVSGSGTGELFFGEGSRLTVL.

This clonotype was detected ten times or more. This chain links TRBV12-3 or TRBV12-4 with TRBJ2-7, with 12 bases identical to TRBD2. The CDR3 is made up of 14 amino acids. The V and J ends lost 5 bases and 4 bases, in that order; junction bases with no gene match: 3. In DNA, the CDR3 is TGTGCCAGCAGTCGACTAGCGGGAGTTTACGAGCAGTACTTC. Residues: CASSRLAGVYEQYF.

The chain couples TRBV20-1 to TRBJ2-7; 13 nucleotides match TRBD2. V lost 6 bases, J lost 2 bases, and 4 bases stayed unmatched. The CDR3 sequence is 14 residues long. Looked up from germline, CDR1 is DFQATT and CDR2 is SNEGSKA (reference sequence). CDR3 bases: TGCAGTGCAAAAACTAGCGGGAGGGCCTACGAGCAGTACTTC. This sequence encodes CSAKTSGRAYEQYF.

In its sample, this clonotype was seen a few times. An end of the junction does not agree with germline; a read error may underlie this. This sequence joins TRBV3-1 and TRBJ1-4, with D perhaps matching TRBD1 (6 bases). The CDR3 is 14 amino acids. Germline assignment: CDR1 LGHDT and CDR2 YNNKEL (reference sequence). Here the CDR3 DNA reads TGTGCCAGCAGCTCCCGGGACAACTATGAAAAACTGCTTTTT. Translated: CASSSRDNYEKLLF.

V gene TRBV29-1 combines with J gene TRBJ2-3, with D perhaps matching TRBD2 (6 bases). CDR1 SQVTM and CDR2 ANQGSEA come from the germline V gene. Trimming removed 4 bases from V and 3 bases from J, with 14 bases in between. The CDR3 is 14 amino acids. In DNA, the CDR3 is TGCAGCGTTGGGGGGGATATTTCGACAGATACGCAGTATTTT. Protein: CSVGGDISTDTQYF.

J is TRBJ2-5 and V is TRBV2; TRBD1 or TRBD2 may be the D gene (5 bases each). CDR3 length: 15 residues. The V gene's germline CDR1 is SNHLY and CDR2 FYNNEI. Trimming left V 5 bases short and J 5 bases short, with 18 bases between. CDR3 in amino acids: CASSRDHQNVETQYF. CDR3 DNA: TGTGCCAGCAGTAGGGACCACCAAAACGTGGAGACCCAGTACTTC.

This clonotype was seen ten or more times. In DNA, the CDR3 is TGTGCCAGCAGCTATTGGTCACTTACCTTGAACACTGAAGCTTTCTTT. Translation gives CASSYWSLTLNTEAFF. The V call is TRBV28, the J call TRBJ1-1, with D unclear. Trimming pared 6 bases from V and 0 bases from J, leaving 17 bases between. Germline V CDR1 and CDR2: MDHEN, SYDVKM. The CDR3 sequence is 16 residues long.